One and the same sample provided the 7 T cell receptor beta chains below, sequenced in a study of radiotherapy plus CTLA-4 blockade in lung cancer. Sequencing used immunoSEQ multiplex PCR; TCRdb keeps in-frame clones, though not all of them. The data hold tens of thousands of clones, with about three quarters observed a single time. The specimen was peripheral blood, collected from a patient treated with radiotherapy plus ipilimumab. The receptors shown here come from a human donor with non-small cell lung cancer who had stable disease on radiotherapy plus ipilimumab.

The V gene is TRBV5-1, the J gene TRBJ2-6; D gene unclear. Germline lookup yields CDR1 SGHRS and CDR2 YFSETQ. Trimming left V 1 base short and J 5 bases short, with 13 bases between. This CDR3 is 16 amino acids long. CDR3 region: CASSLSGALWANVLTF. Written as DNA, the CDR3 is TGCGCCAGCAGCTTGTCTGGAGCCCTCTGGGCCAACGTCCTGACTTTC.

The chain is built from TRBV5-6 and TRBJ1-2; 7 bases fit TRBD1. J lost 3 bases, V lost 4 bases, and 12 bases had no gene match. The CDR3 contains 16 residues. Germline V gene data show CDR1 as SGHDT and CDR2 as YYEEEE. This chain's CDR3 is CASSPDAGTEHYGYTF. Written as DNA, the CDR3 is TGTGCCAGCAGCCCAGACGCCGGGACAGAGCACTATGGCTACACCTTC.

The V gene is TRBV19, the J gene TRBJ1-2, with D hard to call. Germline V gene data show CDR1 as LNHDA and CDR2 as SQIVND (reference sequence). The CDR3 has 12 amino acids. The germline V and J ends were trimmed by 7 bases and 8 bases, with 14 bases remaining between them. CDR3 in amino acids: CASTPKDEGYTF. The CDR3 DNA follows: TGTGCCAGTACCCCCAAGGACGAAGGCTACACCTTC.

The V call is TRBV19, the J call TRBJ1-5, with D tentatively TRBD1 (5 bases). Germline lookup yields CDR1 LNHDA and CDR2 SQIVND (reference sequence). The CDR3 consists of 15 residues. The V and J ends lost 7 bases and 1 base respectively, with 14 bases between them. The chain's CDR3 is CASTPSGFSNQPQHF. CDR3 DNA sequence: TGTGCCAGTACCCCGTCAGGGTTCAGCAATCAGCCCCAGCATTTT.

The chain carries TRBV9 and TRBJ2-1; D is ambiguous. This CDR3 spans 15 amino acids. Germline values: CDR1 SGDLS, CDR2 YYNGEE. V gave up 6 bases and J gave up 7 bases, with 20 bases separating them. The CDR3 sequence is CASTRTALTQNEQFF. Here the CDR3 DNA reads TGTGCCAGCACCCGGACGGCTTTAACCCAAAATGAGCAGTTCTTC.

This chain joins TRBV6-6 and TRBJ2-3; no reliable D call. The V gene lost 6 bases and the J gene lost 2 bases, with 9 bases spanning the gap. Germline V gene data show CDR1 as MNHNY and CDR2 as SVGAGI (reference sequence). This CDR3 region has 13 residues. CDR3 protein: CASRTDPTDTQYF. As DNA, the CDR3 is TGTGCCAGCAGAACAGACCCCACAGATACGCAGTATTTT.

V is TRBV6-1 and J is TRBJ2-6; D perhaps matches TRBD2 (5 bases). Trimming removed 4 bases from V and 0 bases from J, with 13 bases in between. This CDR3 is built from 17 residues. Germline lookup yields CDR1 MNHNS and CDR2 SASEGT. The CDR3 sequence is CASSAPGVSSGANVLTF. The CDR3, as DNA: TGTGCCAGCAGTGCCCCCGGGGTCAGCTCTGGGGCCAACGTCCTGACTTTC.